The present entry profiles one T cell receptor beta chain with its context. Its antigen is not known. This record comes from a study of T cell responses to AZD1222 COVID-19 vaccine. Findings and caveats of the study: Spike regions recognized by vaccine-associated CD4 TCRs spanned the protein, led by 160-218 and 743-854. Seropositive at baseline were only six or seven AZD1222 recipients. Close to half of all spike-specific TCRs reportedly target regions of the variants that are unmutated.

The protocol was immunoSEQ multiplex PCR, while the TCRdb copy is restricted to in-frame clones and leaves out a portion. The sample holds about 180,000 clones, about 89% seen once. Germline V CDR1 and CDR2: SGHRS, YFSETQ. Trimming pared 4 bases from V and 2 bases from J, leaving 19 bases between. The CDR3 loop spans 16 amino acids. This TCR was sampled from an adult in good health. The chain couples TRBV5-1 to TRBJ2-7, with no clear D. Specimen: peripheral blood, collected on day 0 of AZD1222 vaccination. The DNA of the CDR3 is TGCGCCAGCAGCCTAGACGGAATAGGGATTCCCTACGAGCAGTACTTC. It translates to CASSLDGIGIPYEQYF.